The TCR beta chain described here comes from a study of blood T cell repertoires in COVID-19. Looking at the study overall: The United States, Italy and Spain supplied acute and convalescent COVID-19 samples.

This CDR3 contains 14 residues. Germline CDR1 and CDR2: LNHDA and SQIVND (reference sequence). V gave up 4 bases and J gave up 8 bases, with 17 bases separating them. Seattle's enrolled individuals joined amid active infection and were then monitored longitudinally. The table came from immunoSEQ multiplex PCR; TCRdb's copy has only in-frame clones and leaves some out. The sample holds about 370,000 clones, 89% seen once. The chain uses TRBV19 and TRBJ1-1, with D possibly TRBD1 on 6 matching bases. The sequence derives from a woman aged 30 to 39 with COVID-19, enrolled during active disease. The sample taken for sequencing was peripheral blood. The CDR3 sequence is CASSTLDSSREAFF. CDR3 nucleotide sequence: TGTGCCAGTAGTACCTTGGACAGTAGTAGAGAAGCTTTCTTT. The full variable domain, completed using reference TRBV19 and TRBJ1-1, is DGGITQSPKYLFRKEGQNVTLSCEQNLNHDAMYWYRQDPGQGLRLIYYSQIVNDFQKGDIAEGYSVSREKKESFPLTVTSAQKNPTAFYLCASSTLDSSREAFFGQGTRLTVV.